The 14 T cell receptor beta chains given below trace back to one sample, sequenced in a study of cytomegalovirus exposure and HLA in healthy donors. The PCR employed 60 Vbeta primers together with 13 Jbeta primers. The data were produced by immunoSEQ multiplex PCR, yet TCRdb's version contains in-frame clones alone and is incomplete. The table includes about 180,000 clones, roughly 79% detected once. The sequencing sample was made of PBMCs. These receptors came from a woman between 18 and 30 years old in good health and CMV-seropositive.

The CDR3 sequence: CASGRESSRGYNEQFF. The CDR3 coding sequence is TGTGCTAGTGGTAGGGAATCTAGCAGGGGCTACAATGAGCAGTTCTTC. The chain joins TRBV12-5 to TRBJ2-1, with D maybe TRBD1 (6 bases). The germline gives CDR1 LGHNT, CDR2 FRNRAP. The V end was cut by 5 bases, the J end by 3 bases, with 17 bases between. There are 16 residues in the CDR3.

The CDR3 loop reads CASSEALKPGPRGATYEQYF. CDR3 sequence (DNA): TGTGCCAGCAGTGAAGCCCTTAAACCGGGCCCCAGGGGAGCCACCTACGAGCAGTACTTC. The chain recombines TRBV6-1 with TRBJ2-7; D is perhaps TRBD1 (6 bases). The CDR3 has 20 residues. CDR1 and CDR2 (germline): MNHNS, SASEGT. V was trimmed by 0 bases and J by 2 bases, leaving 26 bases between them.

The chain couples TRBV30 to TRBJ2-7; 8 bases map to TRBD1. J gave up 3 bases and V 1 base, and 2 bases lay outside the gene matches. CDR1 is GTSNPN and CDR2 is SVGIG in the germline V gene (reference sequence). This CDR3 is built from 13 residues. The CDR3 sequence is CAWSAGTGYEQYF. CDR3 nucleotide sequence: TGTGCCTGGAGTGCCGGGACAGGCTACGAGCAGTACTTC.

The chain is built from TRBV7-3 and TRBJ2-5; possible D gene TRBD2, 6 bases. With 5 bases removed from V and 5 bases from J, the gap between germline ends came to 15 bases. Germline CDR1 is SGHTA and CDR2 is FQGTGA. CDR3 length: 14 amino acids. In DNA, the CDR3 is TGTGCCAGCAGCCCGACTGGGGCGGGGGAGACCCAGTACTTC. This translates into CASSPTGAGETQYF.

This sequence joins TRBV11-2 and TRBJ2-3; 9 nucleotides line up with TRBD2. The ends lost 5 bases at V and 6 bases at J; junction bases unmatched: 12. The CDR3 consists of 16 residues. Per germline, CDR1 SGHAT and CDR2 FQNNGV. The CDR3 DNA reads as TGTGCCAGCAGCCCCCTCGGGCGGGGGGGTGGGGATACGCAGTATTTT. Protein product: CASSPLGRGGGDTQYF.

This chain links TRBV11-2 with TRBJ2-7; tentatively, D is TRBD2 (5 bases). CDR1 is SGHAT, CDR2 FQNNGV, per germline. This CDR3 is 15 amino acids long. Trimming took 5 bases from V and 3 from J, leaving 17 bases between them. The CDR3 sequence: CASSPSGSVVYEQYF. CDR3 coding DNA: TGTGCCAGCAGCCCGAGCGGTAGTGTAGTCTACGAGCAGTACTTC.

The V and J genes are TRBV6-1 and TRBJ2-1, with a possible D match to TRBD1 (5 bases). Deletions cut 3 bases from V and 0 bases from J, with 12 bases between. The CDR3 loop spans 16 amino acids. Looked up from germline, CDR1 is MNHNS and CDR2 is SASEGT. This CDR3 reads CASSEPYRSSYNEQFF. The CDR3 DNA sequence: TGTGCCAGCAGTGAGCCCTACAGGAGCTCCTACAATGAGCAGTTCTTC.

To note about this clone: The same CDR3 arises from other DNA sequences in this sample as well. The rearrangement joins TRBV9 to TRBJ2-1, with D perhaps TRBD1 (6 bases). This CDR3 spans 15 amino acids. V lost 0 bases, J lost 0 bases, and 7 bases lay in between. Germline assignment: CDR1 SGDLS and CDR2 YYNGEE. The CDR3 sequence is CASSVGTVSYNEQFF. The CDR3 coding sequence is TGTGCCAGCAGCGTAGGGACAGTCTCCTACAATGAGCAGTTCTTC.

On this clone itself: The same CDR3 arises from other DNA sequences in this sample as well. The chain joins TRBV5-4 to TRBJ2-2; TRBD2 matches 11 bases. Germline V lookup: CDR1 SGHNT, CDR2 YYREEE (reference sequence). V trimming: 4 bases; J trimming: 6 bases; junction bases outside the gene matches: 8. CDR3 length: 16 residues. This chain's CDR3 is CASSPPSGGSSGELFF. The CDR3 nucleotides read TGTGCCAGCAGCCCACCTAGCGGGGGGAGTTCCGGGGAGCTGTTTTTT.

The chain employs TRBV6-5 and TRBJ1-6; 7 bases fit TRBD1. J lost 6 bases, V lost 6 bases, and 5 bases had no gene match. Germline-derived CDR1 and CDR2 are MNHEY and SVGAGI. This CDR3 region has 14 residues. The DNA for the CDR3 is TGTGCCAGCAGGGGCCCAGGGGGTAATTCACCCCTCCACTTT. Translating it yields CASRGPGGNSPLHF.

This rearrangement joins TRBV9 to TRBJ1-4; D call uncertain. CDR3 length: 13 amino acids. Germline CDR1 is SGDLS and CDR2 is YYNGEE. The V end lost 1 base, the J end lost 8 bases, and 9 bases lay between the germline ends. CDR3 DNA sequence: TGTGCCAGCAGCGTAATTTCGGGGGAAAAACTGTTTTTT. Protein product: CASSVISGEKLFF.

The CDR3 is CASSLGGGSYIEAFF. CDR3 nucleotide sequence: TGTGCCAGCAGCTTGGGGGGGGGTTCTTACATTGAAGCTTTCTTT. The chain is built from TRBV5-4 and TRBJ1-1; tentatively, D is TRBD1 (5 bases). Germline assignment: CDR1 SGHNT and CDR2 YYREEE (reference sequence). The CDR3 has 15 amino acids. Trimming took off 0 bases at V and 7 bases at J, with 16 bases between the two ends.

The genes are TRBV9 and TRBJ1-1; D is perhaps TRBD1 (6 bases). V lost 0 bases and J 5 bases, leaving 14 bases between the germline ends. Per germline, CDR1 SGDLS and CDR2 YYNGEE. This CDR3 spans 15 amino acids. The CDR3, as DNA: TGTGCCAGCAGCGTAGAGGGGGGGCTGGGTACTGAAGCTTTCTTT. Protein sequence: CASSVEGGLGTEAFF.

The CDR3 protein is CASSPGIGETQYF. As DNA, the CDR3 is TGTGCCAGCAGTCCCGGAATCGGGGAGACCCAGTACTTC. The V call is TRBV27, the J call TRBJ2-5; D is uncertain. Trimming removed 5 bases from V and 5 bases from J, with 12 bases in between. CDR3 length: 13 amino acids. Germline CDR1 and CDR2: MNHEY and SMNVEV (reference sequence).